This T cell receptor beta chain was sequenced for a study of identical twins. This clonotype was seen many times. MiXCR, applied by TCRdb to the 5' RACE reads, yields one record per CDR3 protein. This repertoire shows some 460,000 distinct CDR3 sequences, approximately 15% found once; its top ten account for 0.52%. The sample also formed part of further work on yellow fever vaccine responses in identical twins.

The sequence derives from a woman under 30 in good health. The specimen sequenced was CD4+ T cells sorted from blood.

The CDR3 is CASSSNPPTGDYFYNEQFF. The CDR3 DNA sequence: TGTGCCAGCAGCTCCAATCCCCCAACAGGGGATTATTTCTACAATGAGCAGTTCTTC. The rearrangement joins TRBV11-2 to TRBJ2-1; TRBD1 aligns across 7 bases. V lost 4 bases, J lost 3 bases, and 18 bases stayed unmatched. CDR3 length: 19 residues. Germline CDR1 is SGHAT and CDR2 is FQNNGV.